The rows below give T cell receptor beta chains drawn from one sample of a study of beta chain features in type 1 diabetes. TCRdb keeps only in-frame clones here, not all; method: immunoSEQ multiplex PCR. Of tens of thousands of clones detected, roughly 34% appear once; the ten largest clones hold 0.4% to 0.45%. Sequences were obtained from stem cell memory CD4+ T cells from blood. Source of these receptors: a woman aged 18-29 years in good health. CDR3s include the opening cysteine and the closing phenylalanine or tryptophan. Each record gives: D gene, J gene, V gene, clone size, CDR3 DNA, CDR3 protein. A D gene is named only where the DNA matches it firmly. The size of a clone is reported for some rows only, either as once, few or many, or as a class for expanded clones.

d_gene: TRBD2
j_gene: TRBJ2-1
v_gene: TRBV18
abundance: few
CDR3nt: TGTGCCAGCTCACCACCGGGACTAGCGGGAAGCAATGAGCAGTTCTTC
CDR3aa: CASSPPGLAGSNEQFF

d_gene: -
j_gene: TRBJ1-4
v_gene: TRBV5-1
abundance: -
CDR3nt: TGCGCCAGCAGCTCCGAATGGGGGGTACGGGAAAAACTGTTTTTT
CDR3aa: CASSSEWGVREKLFF

d_gene: TRBD2
j_gene: TRBJ2-1
v_gene: TRBV9
abundance: few
CDR3nt: TGTGCCAGCAGCCTAGGGGGGACTAGCGGGACGAATGAGCAGTTCTTC
CDR3aa: CASSLGGTSGTNEQFF

d_gene: -
j_gene: TRBJ1-1
v_gene: TRBV2
abundance: few
CDR3nt: TGTGCCAGCAGCGCCCAGGGTACCAAAGCTTTCTTT
CDR3aa: CASSAQGTKAFF

d_gene: -
j_gene: TRBJ2-2
v_gene: TRBV28
abundance: few
CDR3nt: TGTGCCAGCAGTTTCCGCACCGGGGAGCTGTTTTTT
CDR3aa: CASSFRTGELFF

d_gene: -
j_gene: TRBJ2-5
v_gene: TRBV7-8
abundance: -
CDR3nt: TGTGCCAGCAGCACCACACGGGAGAAGGAGGAGACCCAGTACTTC
CDR3aa: CASSTTREKEETQYF

d_gene: TRBD2
j_gene: TRBJ2-1
v_gene: TRBV4-3
abundance: few
CDR3nt: TGCGCCAGCAGCCAAGATCGACTAGCGGGGGGGAGTGAGCAGTTCTTC
CDR3aa: CASSQDRLAGGSEQFF

d_gene: -
j_gene: TRBJ2-7
v_gene: TRBV5-5
abundance: few
CDR3nt: TGTGCCAGCAGCTTAAACGGGAACTACGAGCAGTACTTC
CDR3aa: CASSLNGNYEQYF

d_gene: -
j_gene: TRBJ1-4
v_gene: TRBV5-4
abundance: few
CDR3nt: TGTGCCAGCAGCCCACGGGGAGGGGCTCGGGAAAAACTGTTTTTT
CDR3aa: CASSPRGGAREKLFF

d_gene: TRBD2
j_gene: TRBJ2-7
v_gene: TRBV5-8
abundance: -
CDR3nt: TGTGCCAGCAGCTTGGCCCTACTAGCGGGAGGCTTCTCCTACGAGCAGTACTTC
CDR3aa: CASSLALLAGGFSYEQYF

d_gene: -
j_gene: TRBJ1-2
v_gene: TRBV4-1
abundance: once
CDR3nt: TGCGCCAGCAGCCAAGAGGGGCCAGGAACCTATGGCTACACCTTC
CDR3aa: CASSQEGPGTYGYTF

d_gene: -
j_gene: TRBJ2-5
v_gene: TRBV15
abundance: -
CDR3nt: TGTGCCACCAGCAGGTCCAACCAAGAGACCCAGTACTTC
CDR3aa: CATSRSNQETQYF

d_gene: -
j_gene: TRBJ1-3
v_gene: TRBV4-1
abundance: -
CDR3nt: TGCGCCAGCAGCTTTCGTGCAGGGATCTCTGGAAACACCATATATTTT
CDR3aa: CASSFRAGISGNTIYF

d_gene: TRBD1
j_gene: TRBJ1-1
v_gene: TRBV6-1
abundance: -
CDR3nt: TGTGCCAGCAGTGGGGTAAGGGGGCTTGACACTGAAGCTTTCTTT
CDR3aa: CASSGVRGLDTEAFF

d_gene: TRBD1
j_gene: TRBJ1-1
v_gene: TRBV18
abundance: few
CDR3nt: TGTGCCAGCTCACGGGGACAGAACATGAACACTGAAGCTTTCTTT
CDR3aa: CASSRGQNMNTEAFF

d_gene: TRBD1
j_gene: TRBJ1-5
v_gene: TRBV5-4
abundance: -
CDR3nt: TGTGCCAGCAGTTTGGGGGGACAGGTCAATCAGCCCCAGCATTTT
CDR3aa: CASSLGGQVNQPQHF

d_gene: -
j_gene: TRBJ1-1
v_gene: TRBV28
abundance: -
CDR3nt: TGTGCCAGCAGGACTATGAACACTGAAGCTTTCTTT
CDR3aa: CASRTMNTEAFF

d_gene: -
j_gene: TRBJ1-1
v_gene: TRBV7-2
abundance: -
CDR3nt: TGTGCCAGCAGCTTAGGCAGAATGAACACTGAAGCTTTCTTT
CDR3aa: CASSLGRMNTEAFF

d_gene: TRBD1
j_gene: TRBJ1-1
v_gene: TRBV5-1
abundance: -
CDR3nt: TGCGCCAGCAGCTTGACAGGGGTCATGAACACTGAAGCTTTCTTT
CDR3aa: CASSLTGVMNTEAFF

d_gene: -
j_gene: TRBJ2-7
v_gene: TRBV15
abundance: -
CDR3nt: TGTGCCACCAGCAGAGATGTAGGGGCAGGTACCTACGAGCAGTACTTC
CDR3aa: CATSRDVGAGTYEQYF

d_gene: TRBD1
j_gene: TRBJ2-2
v_gene: TRBV11-2
abundance: -
CDR3nt: TGTGCCAGCAGTTGGAGCAGCAGGGGGCCGAGCACCGGGGAGCTGTTTTTT
CDR3aa: CASSWSSRGPSTGELFF

d_gene: -
j_gene: TRBJ1-2
v_gene: TRBV4-1
abundance: -
CDR3nt: TGCGCCAGCAGCCAAGTCCCGCCGGACAGAAACTATGGCTACACCTTC
CDR3aa: CASSQVPPDRNYGYTF

d_gene: -
j_gene: TRBJ2-1
v_gene: TRBV30
abundance: many
CDR3nt: TGTGCCTGGAATAGAGGGTTAGGTGAGCAGTTCTTC
CDR3aa: CAWNRGLGEQFF

d_gene: TRBD2
j_gene: TRBJ2-7
v_gene: TRBV5-1
abundance: -
CDR3nt: TGCGCCAGCAGCTCCGGGACTAGTCTCGTCGAGCAGTACTTC
CDR3aa: CASSSGTSLVEQYF

d_gene: TRBD1
j_gene: TRBJ1-5
v_gene: TRBV7-2
abundance: -
CDR3nt: TGTGCCAGCAGGCCTCTCCAGGGGGCCTCCCCTAATCAGCCCCAGCATTTT
CDR3aa: CASRPLQGASPNQPQHF

d_gene: TRBD1
j_gene: TRBJ1-1
v_gene: TRBV5-6
abundance: -
CDR3nt: TGTGCCAGCAGCTCTATGACAGGGGGCACTGAAGCTTTCTTT
CDR3aa: CASSSMTGGTEAFF